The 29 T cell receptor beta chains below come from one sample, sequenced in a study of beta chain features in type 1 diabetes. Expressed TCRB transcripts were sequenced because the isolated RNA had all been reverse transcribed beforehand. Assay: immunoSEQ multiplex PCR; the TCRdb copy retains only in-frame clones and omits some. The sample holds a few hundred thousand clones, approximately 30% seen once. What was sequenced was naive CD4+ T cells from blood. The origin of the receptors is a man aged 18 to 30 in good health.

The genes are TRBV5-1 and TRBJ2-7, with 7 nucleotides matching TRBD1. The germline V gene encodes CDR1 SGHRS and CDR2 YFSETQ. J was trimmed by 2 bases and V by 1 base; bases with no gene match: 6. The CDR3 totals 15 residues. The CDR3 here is CASSLLGQPAYEQYF. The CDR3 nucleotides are TGCGCCAGCAGCTTGCTGGGACAGCCGGCCTACGAGCAGTACTTC.

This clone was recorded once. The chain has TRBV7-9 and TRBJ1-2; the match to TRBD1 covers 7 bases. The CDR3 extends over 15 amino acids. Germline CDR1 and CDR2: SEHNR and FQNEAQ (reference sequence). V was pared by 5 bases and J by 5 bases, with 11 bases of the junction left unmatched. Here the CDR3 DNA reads TGTGCCAGCAGCCGACAGGGACAGAGTTGGTATGGCTACACCTTC. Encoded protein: CASSRQGQSWYGYTF.

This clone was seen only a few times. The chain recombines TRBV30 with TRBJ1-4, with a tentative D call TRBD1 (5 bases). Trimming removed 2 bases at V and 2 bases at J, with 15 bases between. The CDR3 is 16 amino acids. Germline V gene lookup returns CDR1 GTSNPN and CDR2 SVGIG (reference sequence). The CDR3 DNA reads TGTGCCTGGAGTTTGGCCAGGGCAAGTACTAATGAAAAACTGTTTTTT. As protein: CAWSLARASTNEKLFF.

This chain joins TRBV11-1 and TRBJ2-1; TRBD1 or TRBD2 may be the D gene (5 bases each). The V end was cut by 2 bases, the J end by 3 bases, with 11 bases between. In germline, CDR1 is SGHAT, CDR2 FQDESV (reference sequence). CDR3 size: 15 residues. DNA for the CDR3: TGTGCCAGCAGCTTACGTCGGGGCCTCTACAATGAGCAGTTCTTC. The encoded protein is CASSLRRGLYNEQFF.

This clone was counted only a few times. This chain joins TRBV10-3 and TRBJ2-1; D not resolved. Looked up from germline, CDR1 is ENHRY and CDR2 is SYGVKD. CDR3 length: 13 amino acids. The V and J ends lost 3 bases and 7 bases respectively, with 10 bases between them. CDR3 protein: CAISDPRGNEQFF. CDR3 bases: TGTGCCATCAGTGACCCCCGTGGGAATGAGCAGTTCTTC.

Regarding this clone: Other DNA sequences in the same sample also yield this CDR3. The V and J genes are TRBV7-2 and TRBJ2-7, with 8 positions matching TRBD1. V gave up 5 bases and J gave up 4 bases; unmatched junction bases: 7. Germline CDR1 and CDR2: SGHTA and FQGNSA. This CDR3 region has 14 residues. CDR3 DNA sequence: TGTGCCAGCAGCCTACGGACAGGGACATACGAGCAGTACTTC. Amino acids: CASSLRTGTYEQYF. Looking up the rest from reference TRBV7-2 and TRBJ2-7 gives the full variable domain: GAGVSQSPSNKVTEKGKDVELRCDPISGHTALYWYRQSLGQGLEFLIYFQGNSAPDKSGLPSDRFSAERTGGSVSTLTIQRTQQEDSAVYLCASSLRTGTYEQYFGPGTRLTVT.

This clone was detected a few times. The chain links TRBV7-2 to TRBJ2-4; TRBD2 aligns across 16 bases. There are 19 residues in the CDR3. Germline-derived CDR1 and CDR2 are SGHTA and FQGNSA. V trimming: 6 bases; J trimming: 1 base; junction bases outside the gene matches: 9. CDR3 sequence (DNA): TGTGCCAGCAGTAAAGACTCGGGACTAGCGGGAGGGGCCAAAAACATTCAGTACTTC. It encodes CASSKDSGLAGGAKNIQYF. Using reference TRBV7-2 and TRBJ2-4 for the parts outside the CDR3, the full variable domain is GAGVSQSPSNKVTEKGKDVELRCDPISGHTALYWYRQSLGQGLEFLIYFQGNSAPDKSGLPSDRFSAERTGGSVSTLTIQRTQQEDSAVYLCASSKDSGLAGGAKNIQYFGAGTRLSVL.

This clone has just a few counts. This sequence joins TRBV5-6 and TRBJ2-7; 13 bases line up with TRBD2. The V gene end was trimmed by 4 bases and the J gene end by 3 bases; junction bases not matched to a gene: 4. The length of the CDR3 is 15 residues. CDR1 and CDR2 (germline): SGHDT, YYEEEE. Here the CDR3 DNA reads TGTGCCAGCAGCGATCGGACTAGCGGGGGCTACGAGCAGTACTTC. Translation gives CASSDRTSGGYEQYF. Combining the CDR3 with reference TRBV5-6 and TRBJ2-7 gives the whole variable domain DAGVTQSPTHLIKTRGQQVTLRCSPKSGHDTVSWYQQALGQGPQFIFQYYEEEERQRGNFPDRFSGHQFPNYSSELNVNALLLGDSALYLCASSDRTSGGYEQYFGPGTRLTVT.

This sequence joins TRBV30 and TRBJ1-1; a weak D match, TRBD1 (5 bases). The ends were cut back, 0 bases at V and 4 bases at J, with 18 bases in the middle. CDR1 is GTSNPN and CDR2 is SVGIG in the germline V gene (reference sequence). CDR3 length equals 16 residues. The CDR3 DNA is TGTGCCTGGAGTGTACTAGGTTGGGGGGTTGGCACTGAAGCTTTCTTT. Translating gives CAWSVLGWGVGTEAFF. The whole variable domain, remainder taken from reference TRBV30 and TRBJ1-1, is SQTIHQWPATLVQPVGSPLSLECTVEGTSNPNLYWYRQAAGRGLQLLFYSVGIGQISSEVPQNLSASRPQDRQFILSSKKLLLSDSGFYLCAWSVLGWGVGTEAFFGQGTRLTVV.

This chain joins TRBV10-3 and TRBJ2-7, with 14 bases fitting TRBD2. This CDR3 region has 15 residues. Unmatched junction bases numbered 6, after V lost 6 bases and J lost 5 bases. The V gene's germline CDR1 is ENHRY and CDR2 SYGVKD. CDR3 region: CAIRPGLAGVHEQYF. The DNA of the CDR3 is TGTGCCATCAGGCCGGGACTAGCGGGAGTTCACGAGCAGTACTTC.

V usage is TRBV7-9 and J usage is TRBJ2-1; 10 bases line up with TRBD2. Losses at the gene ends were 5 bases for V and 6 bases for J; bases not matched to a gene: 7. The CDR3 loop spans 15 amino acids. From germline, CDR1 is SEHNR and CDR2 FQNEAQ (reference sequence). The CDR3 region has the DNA TGTGCCAGCAGCCCCCGGACTAGCGGACTCAATGAGCAGTTCTTC. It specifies CASSPRTSGLNEQFF.

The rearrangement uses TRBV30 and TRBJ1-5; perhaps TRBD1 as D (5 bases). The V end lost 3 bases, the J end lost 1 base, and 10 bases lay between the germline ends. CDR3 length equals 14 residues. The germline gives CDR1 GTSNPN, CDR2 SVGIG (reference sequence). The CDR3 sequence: CAWRPKGSNQPQHF. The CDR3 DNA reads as TGTGCCTGGAGACCTAAGGGGAGCAATCAGCCCCAGCATTTT.

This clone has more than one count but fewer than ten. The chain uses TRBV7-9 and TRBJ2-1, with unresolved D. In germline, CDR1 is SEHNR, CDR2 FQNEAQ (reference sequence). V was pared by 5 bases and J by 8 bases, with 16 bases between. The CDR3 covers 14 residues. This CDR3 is CASSPRVDWDEQFF. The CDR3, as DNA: TGTGCCAGCAGCCCCCGGGTGGATTGGGATGAGCAGTTCTTC.

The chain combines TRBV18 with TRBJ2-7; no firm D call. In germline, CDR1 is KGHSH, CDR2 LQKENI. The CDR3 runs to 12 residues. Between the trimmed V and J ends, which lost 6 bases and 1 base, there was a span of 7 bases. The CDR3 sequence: CASSTDSYEQYF. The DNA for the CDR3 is TGTGCCAGCTCGACGGATTCCTACGAGCAGTACTTC.

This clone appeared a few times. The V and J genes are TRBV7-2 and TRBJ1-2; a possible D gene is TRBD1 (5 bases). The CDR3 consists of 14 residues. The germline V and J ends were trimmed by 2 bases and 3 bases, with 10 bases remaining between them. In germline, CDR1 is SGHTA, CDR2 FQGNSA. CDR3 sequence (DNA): TGTGCCAGCAGCTTACTCCTGGGGGACTATGGCTACACCTTC. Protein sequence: CASSLLLGDYGYTF.

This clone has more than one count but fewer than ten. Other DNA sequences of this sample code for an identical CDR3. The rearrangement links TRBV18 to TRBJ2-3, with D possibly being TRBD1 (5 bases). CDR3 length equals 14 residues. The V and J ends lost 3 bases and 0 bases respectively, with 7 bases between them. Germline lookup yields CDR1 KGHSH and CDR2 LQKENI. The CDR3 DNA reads TGTGCCAGCTCACCGGGGCCGAGCACAGATACGCAGTATTTT. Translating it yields CASSPGPSTDTQYF.

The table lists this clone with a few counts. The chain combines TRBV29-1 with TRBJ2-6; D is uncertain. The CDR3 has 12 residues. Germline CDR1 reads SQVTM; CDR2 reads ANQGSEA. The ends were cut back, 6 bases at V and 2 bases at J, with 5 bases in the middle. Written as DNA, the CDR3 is TGCAGCGTCCAAACTGGGGCCAACGTCCTGACTTTC. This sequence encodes CSVQTGANVLTF.

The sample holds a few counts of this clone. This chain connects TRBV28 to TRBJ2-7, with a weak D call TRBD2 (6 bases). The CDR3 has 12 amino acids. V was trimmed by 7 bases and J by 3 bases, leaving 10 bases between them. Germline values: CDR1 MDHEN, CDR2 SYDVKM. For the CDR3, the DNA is TGTGCCAGCACCTCGCGGGACTACGAGCAGTACTTC. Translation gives CASTSRDYEQYF.

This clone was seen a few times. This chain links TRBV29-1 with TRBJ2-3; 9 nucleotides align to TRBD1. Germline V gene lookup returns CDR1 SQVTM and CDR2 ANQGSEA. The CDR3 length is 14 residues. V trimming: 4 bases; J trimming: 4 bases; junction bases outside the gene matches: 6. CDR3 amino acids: CSVAPGQGPDTQYF. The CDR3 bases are TGCAGCGTTGCCCCGGGACAGGGCCCAGATACGCAGTATTTT.

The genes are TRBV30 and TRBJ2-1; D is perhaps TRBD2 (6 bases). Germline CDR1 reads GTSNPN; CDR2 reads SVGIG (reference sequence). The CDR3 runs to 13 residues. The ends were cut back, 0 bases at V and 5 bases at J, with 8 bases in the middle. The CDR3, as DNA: TGTGCCTGGAGTGTGGGGGGAAACAATGAGCAGTTCTTC. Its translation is CAWSVGGNNEQFF.

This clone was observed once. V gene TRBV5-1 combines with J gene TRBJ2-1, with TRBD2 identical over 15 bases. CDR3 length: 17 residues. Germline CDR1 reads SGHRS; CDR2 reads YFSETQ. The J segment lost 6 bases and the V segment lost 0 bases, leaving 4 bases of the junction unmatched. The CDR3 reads CASSLVGTSGRINEQFF. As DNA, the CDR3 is TGCGCCAGCAGCTTGGTCGGGACTAGCGGGAGGATCAATGAGCAGTTCTTC.

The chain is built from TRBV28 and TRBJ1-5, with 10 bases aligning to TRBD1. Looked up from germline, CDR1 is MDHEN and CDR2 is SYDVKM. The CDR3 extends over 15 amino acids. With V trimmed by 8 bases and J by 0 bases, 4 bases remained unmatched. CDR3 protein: CASRDRGYSNQPQHF. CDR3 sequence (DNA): TGTGCCAGCCGGGACAGGGGTTATAGCAATCAGCCCCAGCATTTT. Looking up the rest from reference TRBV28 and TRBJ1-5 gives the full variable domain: DVKVTQSSRYLVKRTGEKVFLECVQDMDHENMFWYRQDPGLGLRLIYFSYDVKMKEKGDIPEGYSVSREKKERFSLILESASTNQTSMYLCASRDRGYSNQPQHFGDGTRLSIL.

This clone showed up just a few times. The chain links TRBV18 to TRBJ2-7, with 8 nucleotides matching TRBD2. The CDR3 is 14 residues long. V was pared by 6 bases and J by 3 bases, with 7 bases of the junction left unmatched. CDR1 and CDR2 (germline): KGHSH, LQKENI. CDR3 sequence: CASSQREKLYEQYF. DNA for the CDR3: TGTGCCAGCTCTCAGCGGGAGAAGCTCTACGAGCAGTACTTC.

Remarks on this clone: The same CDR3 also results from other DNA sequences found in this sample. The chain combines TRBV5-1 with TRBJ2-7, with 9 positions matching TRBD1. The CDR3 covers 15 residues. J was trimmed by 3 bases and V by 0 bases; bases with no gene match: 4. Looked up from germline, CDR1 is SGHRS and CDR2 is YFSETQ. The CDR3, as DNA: TGCGCCAGCAGCTTGGAACCGGGACAGGGCTACGAGCAGTACTTC. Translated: CASSLEPGQGYEQYF.

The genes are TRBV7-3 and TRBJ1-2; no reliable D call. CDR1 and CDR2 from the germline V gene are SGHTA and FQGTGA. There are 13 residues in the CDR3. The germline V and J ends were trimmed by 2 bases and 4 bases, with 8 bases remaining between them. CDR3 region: CASSLQGTYGYTF. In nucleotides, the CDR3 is TGTGCCAGCAGCTTACAAGGAACCTATGGCTACACCTTC.

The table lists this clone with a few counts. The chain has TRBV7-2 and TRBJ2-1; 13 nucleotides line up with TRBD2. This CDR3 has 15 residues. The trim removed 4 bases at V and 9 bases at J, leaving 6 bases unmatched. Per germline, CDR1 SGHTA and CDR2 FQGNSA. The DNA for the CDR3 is TGTGCCAGCAGCTGGGGACTAGCGGGACAGGGTGAGCAGTTCTTC. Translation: CASSWGLAGQGEQFF.

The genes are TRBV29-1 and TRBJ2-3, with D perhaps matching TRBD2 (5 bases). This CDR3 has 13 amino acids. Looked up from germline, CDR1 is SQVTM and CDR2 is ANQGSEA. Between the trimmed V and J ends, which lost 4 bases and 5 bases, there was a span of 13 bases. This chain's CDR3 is CSVGGIGGDTQYF. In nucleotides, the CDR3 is TGCAGCGTTGGTGGAATAGGAGGAGATACGCAGTATTTT.

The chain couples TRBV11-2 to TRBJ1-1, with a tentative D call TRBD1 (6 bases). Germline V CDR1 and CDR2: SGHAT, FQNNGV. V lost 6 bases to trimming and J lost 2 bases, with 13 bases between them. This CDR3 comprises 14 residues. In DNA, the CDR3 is TGTGCCAGCAGGGAGACAGGCGTTAACACTGAAGCTTTCTTT. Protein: CASRETGVNTEAFF.

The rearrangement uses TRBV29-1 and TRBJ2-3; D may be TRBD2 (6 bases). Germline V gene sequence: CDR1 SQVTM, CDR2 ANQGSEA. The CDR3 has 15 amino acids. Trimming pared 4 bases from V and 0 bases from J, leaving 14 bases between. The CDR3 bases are TGCAGCGTTGCCAACTTAGCGGAGAGCACAGATACGCAGTATTTT. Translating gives CSVANLAESTDTQYF.